This paragraph reports one T cell receptor beta chain. The V and J ends lost 6 bases and 5 bases respectively, with 11 bases between them. The CDR3 extends over 12 amino acids. This record comes from a study of blood T cell repertoires in COVID-19. Study at large: Samples of COVID-19 (acute and convalescent) were obtained from the United States, Italy and Spain.

In the study's own analysis: Estimated nucleated cell counts came from reference gene primer amplification. The protocol was immunoSEQ multiplex PCR, while the TCRdb copy is restricted to in-frame clones and leaves out a portion. That table furnishes V, J and clone size, whereas the DNA furnished D and trimming. The data show approximately 200,000 clones, under 90% seen once. Sequencing used peripheral blood. The receptor was derived from a middle-aged man with acute or convalescent COVID-19. This chain connects TRBV12-3 or TRBV12-4 to TRBJ2-7, with no clear D. In nucleotides, the CDR3 is TGTGCCAGCAGGAAAAGAGTCGACGAGCAGTACTTC. Translating it yields CASRKRVDEQYF.